This TCR beta chain emerged from a study of cytomegalovirus exposure and HLA in healthy donors. V lost 0 bases, J lost 8 bases, and 13 bases lay in between. The germline CDR1 and CDR2 sequences are LNHNV and YYDKDF (reference sequence). The CDR3 extends over 14 amino acids. The PCR was carried out with 60 Vbeta primers and 13 Jbeta primers. Assay used: immunoSEQ multiplex PCR; TCRdb lists only in-frame clones, some missing. The sample holds 90,000 to 150,000 clones, about 78% seen once. Material for sequencing was PBMCs. The receptor's source is a woman in her forties in good health and CMV-seropositive. The chain uses TRBV15 and TRBJ1-2; D may be TRBD1 (6 bases). The DNA for the CDR3 is TGTGCCACCAGCAGAGATAACGGACAGATCGGCTACACCTTC. This gives the protein CATSRDNGQIGYTF.